These 2 T cell receptor beta chains were sequenced from one sample in a study of cytomegalovirus exposure and HLA in healthy donors. 60 Vbeta and 13 Jbeta primers were used in PCR. Only in-frame clones appear in the TCRdb table, and some are missing; sequencing was by immunoSEQ multiplex PCR. The specimen's table records about 200,000 clones. The sequencing sample was made of PBMCs. The receptors stem from a girl aged 2 to 10 in good health and CMV-seropositive.

This chain joins TRBV5-1 and TRBJ2-1; maybe TRBD2 (5 bases). CDR3 size: 15 residues. In germline, CDR1 is SGHRS, CDR2 YFSETQ. The ends were cut back, 2 bases at V and 1 base at J, with 10 bases in the middle. CDR3 sequence reads: CASSLLGESYNEQFF. CDR3 nucleotide sequence: TGCGCCAGCAGCTTACTAGGTGAATCCTACAATGAGCAGTTCTTC.

This chain connects TRBV18 to TRBJ1-2, with TRBD1 matching over 9 bases. After removal of 3 bases from V and 7 bases from J, the junction contained 3 bases not matched to a gene. This CDR3 comprises 13 residues. Germline V gene sequence: CDR1 KGHSH, CDR2 LQKENI. DNA of the CDR3: TGTGCCAGCTCACCGGGGGACAGGGCTGGCTACACCTTC. This encodes CASSPGDRAGYTF.